The 27 T cell receptor beta chains given below trace back to one sample, sequenced in a study of blood T cell repertoires in COVID-19. Libraries were prepared by immunoSEQ multiplex PCR; TCRdb keeps only in-frame clonotypes and omits some of them. The data show a few hundred thousand clones, with more than 75% seen just once and almost 3% held by the top ten. The sample was PBMCs or T cells enriched from blood (not recorded which). These receptors all stem from a woman aged 25 to 39 who had recovered from COVID-19.

The chain links TRBV5-5 to TRBJ1-1; 7 nucleotides line up with TRBD1. Per germline, CDR1 SGHKS and CDR2 YYEKEE (reference sequence). The CDR3 runs 13 residues. J was trimmed by 1 base and V by 7 bases; bases with no gene match: 4. DNA of the CDR3: TGTGCCAGCGGCAGGGGGAGGAACACTGAAGCTTTCTTT. This encodes CASGRGRNTEAFF.

The V call is TRBV11-1, the J call TRBJ1-3; 7 nucleotides agree with TRBD1. Trimming at V came to 5 bases and at J to 8 bases, leaving 9 bases not matched to a gene. Looked up from germline, CDR1 is SGHAT and CDR2 is FQDESV (reference sequence). The CDR3 has 14 amino acids. The CDR3 reads CASSRRQGGYTIYF. The CDR3 coding sequence is TGTGCCAGCAGCCGCCGACAGGGTGGCTACACCATATATTTT.

This clone was counted only a few times. The chain combines TRBV5-6 with TRBJ2-1; D perhaps matches TRBD2 (5 bases). Between the trimmed V and J ends, which lost 0 bases and 4 bases, there was a span of 14 bases. Germline V gene lookup returns CDR1 SGHDT and CDR2 YYEEEE. This CDR3 contains 16 residues. The CDR3: CASSLVRGYKYNEQFF. The CDR3, as DNA: TGTGCCAGCAGCTTGGTTCGCGGGTACAAGTACAATGAGCAGTTCTTC.

The V gene is TRBV6-5, the J gene TRBJ1-1; TRBD1 matches at 7 bases. Looked up from germline, CDR1 is MNHEY and CDR2 is SVGAGI. V dropped 6 bases and J dropped 1; count of bases not matched to a gene: 5. This CDR3 has 14 residues. The CDR3 region is CASSLDRTNTEAFF. In DNA form, the CDR3 reads TGTGCCAGCAGCCTGGACAGGACGAACACTGAAGCTTTCTTT.

This chain uses TRBV9 with TRBJ2-7; perhaps TRBD1 as D (7 bases). Germline assignment: CDR1 SGDLS and CDR2 YYNGEE. V gave up 4 bases and J gave up 0 bases, with 17 bases separating them. This CDR3 has 16 residues. The CDR3 DNA is TGTGCCAGCAGCCCAGGGGGACGGGGGCACTCCTACGAGCAGTACTTC. Translating gives CASSPGGRGHSYEQYF.

This chain links TRBV4-1 with TRBJ2-7, with D possibly being TRBD2 (5 bases). The CDR3 is 17 amino acids. CDR1 and CDR2 from the germline V gene are MGHRA and YSYEKL. Trimming pared 0 bases from V and 0 bases from J, leaving 15 bases between. The CDR3 coding sequence is TGCGCCAGCAGCCAAGAAATTGAAGCGGACCTCTCCTACGAGCAGTACTTC. Its protein is CASSQEIEADLSYEQYF.

The rearrangement links TRBV7-3 to TRBJ2-1, with TRBD2 identical over 14 bases. This CDR3 is 14 amino acids long. Germline CDR1 is SGHTA and CDR2 is FQGTGA. V shed 5 bases, J shed 7 bases, and the junction held 1 base outside the gene matches. The CDR3 loop reads CASSRTSGGNEQFF. In nucleotides, the CDR3 is TGTGCCAGCAGCCGGACTAGCGGGGGGAATGAGCAGTTCTTC.

On this clone itself: At one boundary the junction diverges from the germline segment, which might be a read error. The V call is TRBV6-6, the J call TRBJ1-2, with D possibly being TRBD1 (6 bases). Germline loops: CDR1 MNHNY, CDR2 SVGAGI (reference sequence). CDR3 length: 11 residues. CDR3 in amino acids: CASSYYQGSLF. CDR3 nucleotides: TGTGCCAGCAGTTACTACCAGGGGTCCCTTTTC.

For the CDR3, the DNA is TGCGCCAGCAGCCAAGAACCAGCGGGCGTCTCCTACGAGCAGTACTTC. Translating gives CASSQEPAGVSYEQYF. The chain recombines TRBV4-1 with TRBJ2-7, with a weak D call TRBD2 (6 bases). The germline V gene has CDR1 MGHRA and CDR2 YSYEKL. The CDR3 loop spans 16 amino acids. V lost 0 bases and J lost 0, with 12 bases in between.

The chain is built from TRBV11-2 and TRBJ1-5, with D unclear. Germline CDR1 SGHAT, CDR2 FQNNGV. The CDR3 totals 13 residues. Trimming took off 3 bases at V and 0 bases at J, with 3 bases between the two ends. CDR3 bases: TGTGCCAGCAGCTTCAATAGCAATCAGCCCCAGCATTTT. Translated: CASSFNSNQPQHF.

The chain joins TRBV7-2 to TRBJ1-5; maybe TRBD1 (5 bases). Trimming left V 5 bases short and J 2 bases short, with 19 bases between. The CDR3 has 17 amino acids. CDR1 is SGHTA and CDR2 is FQGNSA in the germline V gene. CDR3 loop: CASSQRDGGVGNQPQHF. For the CDR3, the DNA is TGTGCCAGCAGCCAAAGGGACGGAGGGGTAGGCAATCAGCCCCAGCATTTT.

Only one count was recorded for this clone. J is TRBJ2-7 and V is TRBV9; 12 nucleotides line up with TRBD2. The CDR3 is 16 residues long. Trimming took 4 bases from V and 1 from J; bases not matched to a gene: 6. From germline, CDR1 is SGDLS and CDR2 YYNGEE. CDR3 amino acids: CASSPAGTSGSYEQYF. Here the CDR3 DNA reads TGTGCCAGCAGCCCGGCCGGGACTAGCGGGTCCTACGAGCAGTACTTC. The full variable domain, with the rest looked up from reference TRBV9 and TRBJ2-7, is DSGVTQTPKHLITATGQRVTLRCSPRSGDLSVYWYQQSLDQGLQFLIQYYNGEERAKGNILERFSAQQFPDLHSELNLSSLELGDSALYFCASSPAGTSGSYEQYFGPGTRLTVT.

The CDR3: CASSRRQDYEQYF. In DNA, the CDR3 is TGTGCCAGCAGTAGGCGACAGGACTACGAGCAGTACTTC. This rearrangement joins TRBV27 to TRBJ2-7; D is possibly TRBD1 (6 bases). The length of the CDR3 is 13 residues. Trimming pared 5 bases from V and 3 bases from J, leaving 11 bases between. Germline-derived CDR1 and CDR2 are MNHEY and SMNVEV (reference sequence).

The CDR3 is CAWSFPGGLGGTQYF. In DNA, the CDR3 is TGTGCCTGGAGTTTCCCGGGGGGGCTTGGGGGTACGCAGTATTTT. This chain uses TRBV30 with TRBJ2-3; 8 nucleotides agree with TRBD2. The CDR3 consists of 15 residues. Germline assignment: CDR1 GTSNPN and CDR2 SVGIG (reference sequence). V lost 2 bases to trimming and J lost 8 bases; unmatched junction nucleotides: 12.

J is TRBJ2-1 and V is TRBV2; 10 bases map to TRBD1. Trimming took 1 base from V and 3 from J; bases not matched to a gene: 9. CDR1 is SNHLY, CDR2 FYNNEI, per germline. This CDR3 is built from 18 residues. The CDR3 sequence is CASSEGDGTGAFYNEQFF. The CDR3 DNA sequence: TGTGCCAGCAGTGAAGGGGACGGGACAGGGGCATTCTACAATGAGCAGTTCTTC.

The chain combines TRBV19 with TRBJ1-5; 7 nucleotides line up with TRBD1. This CDR3 contains 15 residues. V was pared by 1 base and J by 3 bases, with 3 bases of the junction left unmatched. CDR1 and CDR2 (germline): LNHDA, SQIVND (reference sequence). The CDR3 reads CASSIGGGLNQPQHF. The CDR3, as DNA: TGTGCCAGTAGTATAGGAGGGGGCCTCAATCAGCCCCAGCATTTT.

With regard to this clone: The sample contains more than one DNA sequence encoding this CDR3. The chain links TRBV30 to TRBJ1-5; no definite D call. The CDR3 is made up of 13 amino acids. Trimming shortened V by 0 bases and J by 5 bases, and 8 bases separated the two germline ends. Germline V CDR1 and CDR2: GTSNPN, SVGIG (reference sequence). For the CDR3, the DNA is TGTGCCTGGAGTGTGAGGGAAGATCAGCCCCAGCATTTT. Protein sequence: CAWSVREDQPQHF.

The CDR3 DNA sequence: TGTGCCAGCAGTTTAAGGGGCGGTGGAAACACCATATATTTT. Its protein is CASSLRGGGNTIYF. This rearrangement joins TRBV27 to TRBJ1-3; tentative D call: TRBD1 (5 bases). The V gene's germline CDR1 is MNHEY and CDR2 SMNVEV (reference sequence). The CDR3 totals 14 residues. V lost 2 bases and J lost 3, with 8 bases in between.

The chain is built from TRBV7-9 and TRBJ2-7; 7 nucleotides match TRBD1. J gave up 5 bases and V 6 bases, and 7 bases lay outside the gene matches. This CDR3 contains 13 residues. Germline loops: CDR1 SEHNR, CDR2 FQNEAQ (reference sequence). The CDR3, as DNA: TGTGCCAGCAGACCCGACAGGGTGGACGAGCAGTACTTC. The encoded protein is CASRPDRVDEQYF.

This chain connects TRBV19 to TRBJ2-1, with 10 nucleotides matching TRBD2. The V gene end was trimmed by 2 bases and the J gene end by 0 bases; junction bases not matched to a gene: 7. The CDR3 totals 18 residues. Germline lookup yields CDR1 LNHDA and CDR2 SQIVND (reference sequence). The CDR3 loop is CASSILAGASSSYNEQFF. CDR3 bases: TGTGCCAGTAGTATACTAGCGGGAGCCTCGAGCTCCTACAATGAGCAGTTCTTC.

The chain is built from TRBV5-1 and TRBJ2-5; TRBD1 agrees at 7 bases. Per germline, CDR1 SGHRS and CDR2 YFSETQ. J gave up 3 bases and V 4 bases, and 6 bases lay outside the gene matches. The CDR3 has 14 amino acids. CDR3 amino acids: CASSATGQKETQYF. The CDR3 bases are TGCGCCAGCAGCGCGACGGGACAGAAAGAGACCCAGTACTTC.

The chain carries TRBV24-1 and TRBJ1-2, with D unclear. Germline assignment: CDR1 KGHDR and CDR2 SFDVKD. V was cut by 5 bases and J by 4 bases, with 13 bases left in between. This CDR3 contains 14 residues. CDR3 sequence (DNA): TGTGCCACCAGTGGTACTCAACCTCCCTATGGCTACACCTTC. This codes for CATSGTQPPYGYTF.

The chain has TRBV28 and TRBJ1-1; 7 nucleotides match TRBD1. Trimming removed 3 bases from V and 4 bases from J; junction bases left unmatched: 5. The CDR3 runs 14 residues. Germline V CDR1 and CDR2: MDHEN, SYDVKM. The CDR3 bases are TGTGCCAGCAGTTTGGGCAGGGGGGTCACTGAAGCTTTCTTT. Translating it yields CASSLGRGVTEAFF.

The chain has TRBV5-1 and TRBJ2-7; tentative D call: TRBD1 (6 bases). V lost 2 bases to trimming and J lost 5 bases, with 11 bases between them. The CDR3 has 13 amino acids. Germline V gene sequence: CDR1 SGHRS, CDR2 YFSETQ. CDR3: CASSFGQNDEQYF. The CDR3 DNA reads as TGCGCCAGCAGCTTCGGACAGAACGACGAGCAGTACTTC.

The J gene is TRBJ2-7, the V gene TRBV27, with 10 bases matching TRBD2. The CDR3 spans 14 residues. J gave up 6 bases and V 6 bases, and 8 bases lay outside the gene matches. Germline CDR1 is MNHEY and CDR2 is SMNVEV (reference sequence). The CDR3: CASSTPGLASEQYF. DNA of the CDR3: TGTGCCAGCAGCACCCCGGGACTAGCGAGCGAGCAGTACTTC.

The genes are TRBV5-4 and TRBJ1-6; possibly TRBD1 for D (5 bases). V was trimmed by 3 bases and J by 7 bases, leaving 11 bases between them. Germline-derived CDR1 and CDR2 are SGHNT and YYREEE (reference sequence). The CDR3 is 14 residues long. The CDR3 is CASSYGHPNSPLHF. The CDR3 nucleotides read TGTGCCAGCAGCTACGGACACCCAAATTCACCCCTCCACTTT.

The V and J genes are TRBV3-1 (or the pseudogene TRBV3-2) and TRBJ1-1; D perhaps matches TRBD1 (6 bases). The CDR3 totals 15 residues. Trimming shortened V by 5 bases and J by 3 bases, and 16 bases separated the two germline ends. Per the germline V gene, CDR1 is LGHDT and CDR2 is YNNKEL (reference sequence). In nucleotides, the CDR3 is TGTGCCAGCAGCAGTGGGGGGGCGCCGGACACTGAAGCTTTCTTT. Translated, it gives CASSSGGAPDTEAFF.